This T cell receptor beta chain was identified during a study of human T cells and chemical hapten exposure (dated by TCRdb to about 2021). Turning to the overall study: For sensitization, 2% DPC in acetone was applied to a roughly 2 cm by roughly 2 cm area of upper inner arm skin. Throughout the study period of about 25 weeks, patients also received therapeutic DPC doses to the scalp every week. Patch tests used Finn chambers with 0.01% DPC on the upper back, scored after 6 days by International Contact Dermatitis Research Group standards. Most of the patients in the cohort were female, and the cohort covered alopecia areata with under or over 50% scalp involvement, alopecia totalis and alopecia universalis. The libraries were sequenced as a pool, and the TCR yield per sample differed mostly because of small variations in library volumes within the pool. Peripheral blood TCR repertoire changes were tracked in vivo in alopecia patients during primary and secondary sensitization to the hapten diphenylcyclopropenone (DPC). Blood samples were taken from patients before sensitization (week 0) and at 2, 6 and about 24 weeks after DPC sensitization. For TCR sequencing, blood came from 25 to 35 alopecia patients at anywhere from one to four time points (pre-sensitization, 2, 6 and 24 weeks). The paper's findings and limits, for the study overall: No change with DPC sensitization was found in the number of TCRs above 1 in 1000 frequency, and no evidence of global repertoire structure alterations was found. Repeated subsampling changed both the strength of the expansion versus patch-test correlation and the threshold at which that correlation became significant. Compared with pre-sensitization or healthy control sets, expanded TCRs formed significantly more large CDR3 similarity clusters, which is consistent with antigen-driven responses. A positive correlation was found between the number of PT1 expanded TCRs and patch test score, with significance reached at thresholds 8, 16 and 32 but not 4. Because every patient had alopecia, a presumed autoimmune disease, the patients' immune response might differ from that of healthy individuals.

Sample time point, as interpreted from the label and publication: patch test 3, about 24 weeks after DPC sensitization. Read against the paper, the sample's treatment or condition label means: therapeutic diphenylcyclopropenone sensitization with weekly scalp DPC. At every patch-test visit, the blood draw took place before the patch test was put on. To be eligible, patients had to be aged 18 to 70, diagnosed with alopecia and judged suitable for DPC therapy, while pregnant patients were excluded. Total RNA was extracted from unfractionated whole blood that had been collected in Tempus Blood RNA tubes. The CDR3 spans 12 residues, from the cysteine through the phenylalanine. The CDR3 DNA has 36 bases and is translated from base 1. Trimming removed 6 bases from V and 3 bases from J, leaving 6 bases between the germline ends. For this clonotype: Its specific antigen is unknown. The record has no base qualities; no much larger clone is one base away.

Library generation was performed with RACE. This sample was sequenced with a NextSeq 500. Library preparation attached unique molecular identifiers to individual cDNA molecules for quantitative, reproducible TCR counting. From each blood RNA sample, both TCR alpha and TCR beta chains were sequenced. For the original study's pipeline: Samples had a median of 95,638 TCRs, with a range from roughly 20,000 to 690,600. V, J and CDR3 annotation of the TCR reads was carried out using the Decombinator software suite. For the PS versus PT1 abundance plots, all samples were subsampled to the same number of TCRs (28,000). Expanded TCRs were defined as absent before sensitization and observed at least eight times at the 2-week time point. TCRdb passed the public sequencing reads through fastp at Q25 and MiXCR, retaining productive beta sequences. Identical CDR3 proteins give one entry, which carries the most common genes and DNA. None of the V and J calls come from the authors' own analysis; TCRdb made them. The sample table contains fewer than 200,000 distinct CDR3 sequences; only one count was recorded for about a quarter of them. The ten most abundant clones make up 2.1% of the sample.

The sequence joins TRBV12-3 or TRBV12-4 to TRBJ1-3, with the D segment identity uncertain. The receptor was isolated from a woman under 30 with alopecia areata. Some clones in this sample may be carry-over from other donors' samples. The sequencing here drew on whole blood, taken in connection with sensitization to the hapten diphenylcyclopropenone (DPC). The CDR3 here reads CASSVHGNTIYF. DNA sequence: TGTGCCAGCAGCGTCCATGGAAACACCATATATTTT.